One sample yielded the 27 T cell receptor beta chains listed below, sequenced in a study of CD8 T cells in Susac syndrome. A quantity of roughly 0.5 to 1 ug RNA underwent reverse transcription using random hexamers. TCRdb reanalysed the immunoSEQ multiplex PCR reads using MiXCR and keeps one entry per CDR3 protein. This repertoire shows roughly 120,000 distinct CDR3 sequences, roughly 92% found once; its top ten account for about 0.098%. Sequencing input: CD4+ T cells from PBMCs. The receptors were gathered from a human donor in good health.

The chain links TRBV7-8 to TRBJ2-7; D is uncertain. CDR1 is SGHVS and CDR2 is FQNEAQ in the germline V gene. V lost 5 bases, J lost 0 bases, and 14 bases lay in between. This CDR3 comprises 15 residues. The CDR3 DNA sequence: TGTGCCAGCAGCCTAGGTCGGGTCCCCTCCTACGAGCAGTACTTC. Residues: CASSLGRVPSYEQYF.

This clonotype was counted a few times. This sequence joins TRBV11-1 and TRBJ2-7; D uncertain. The V end lost 5 bases, the J end lost 3 bases, and 17 bases lay between the germline ends. Germline CDR1 reads SGHAT; CDR2 reads FQDESV (reference sequence). The CDR3 spans 15 residues. DNA for the CDR3: TGTGCCAGCAGCCCTGATTTATGGGCGGACTACGAGCAGTACTTC. The encoded protein is CASSPDLWADYEQYF.

The chain carries TRBV12-3 or TRBV12-4 and TRBJ1-3, with D uncertain. This CDR3 region has 16 residues. Deletions cut 4 bases from V and 0 bases from J, with 13 bases between. The CDR3 is CASSSQAVGSGNTIYF. In DNA form, the CDR3 reads TGTGCCAGCAGTTCCCAAGCGGTCGGCTCTGGAAACACCATATATTTT.

The rearrangement uses TRBV3-1 and TRBJ2-7; 11 nucleotides match TRBD2. Germline values: CDR1 LGHDT, CDR2 YNNKEL (reference sequence). The J segment lost 0 bases and the V segment lost 4 bases, leaving 2 bases of the junction unmatched. This CDR3 region has 15 residues. In DNA, the CDR3 is TGTGCCAGCAGCCGGGGACTAGCGGCCTCCTACGAGCAGTACTTC. The encoded protein is CASSRGLAASYEQYF.

The chain joins TRBV7-9 to TRBJ2-5, with no clear D. Germline V gene sequence: CDR1 SEHNR, CDR2 FQNEAQ (reference sequence). The CDR3 spans 15 residues. Trimming left V 6 bases short and J 5 bases short, with 19 bases between. The CDR3 sequence: CASRSGKGPMETQYF. The CDR3 bases are TGTGCCAGCAGGTCTGGGAAAGGCCCAATGGAGACCCAGTACTTC.

This chain connects TRBV5-1 to TRBJ2-7, with TRBD2 identical over 12 bases. The germline V gene has CDR1 SGHRS and CDR2 YFSETQ. J gave up 2 bases and V 0 bases, and 3 bases lay outside the gene matches. The CDR3 contains 16 residues. This CDR3 reads CASSLGRTSGTYEQYF. The CDR3 nucleotides are TGCGCCAGCAGCTTGGGACGGACTAGCGGGACCTACGAGCAGTACTTC. Drawing the rest from reference TRBV5-1 and TRBJ2-7, the complete variable domain is KAGVTQTPRYLIKTRGQQVTLSCSPISGHRSVSWYQQTPGQGLQFLFEYFSETQRNKGNFPGRFSGRQFSNSRSEMNVSTLELGDSALYLCASSLGRTSGTYEQYFGPGTRLTVT.

The V call is TRBV3-1, the J call TRBJ2-3; D is ambiguous. The CDR3 sequence is 13 residues long. The V end lost 4 bases, the J end lost 5 bases, and 10 bases lay between the germline ends. The germline V gene has CDR1 LGHDT and CDR2 YNNKEL (reference sequence). The CDR3 coding sequence is TGTGCCAGCAGCCCCTTTTTGGTAGATACGCAGTATTTT. This translates into CASSPFLVDTQYF.

V is TRBV7-2 and J is TRBJ2-3; 7 bases align to TRBD1. The CDR3 has 15 residues. Trimming removed 5 bases from V and 1 base from J; junction bases left unmatched: 6. Looked up from germline, CDR1 is SGHTA and CDR2 is FQGNSA. CDR3 in amino acids: CASSGGQLGTDTQYF. The CDR3 region has the DNA TGTGCCAGCAGCGGGGGACAGCTCGGCACAGATACGCAGTATTTT.

The V and J genes are TRBV4-2 and TRBJ2-7, with D possibly TRBD2 on 5 matching bases. This CDR3 has 16 amino acids. Germline assignment: CDR1 LGHNA and CDR2 YNFKEQ. Trimming took 0 bases from V and 3 from J, leaving 15 bases between them. For the CDR3, the DNA is TGTGCCAGCAGCCAAGATATTCCGGGATTAGGCTACGAGCAGTACTTC. Its translation is CASSQDIPGLGYEQYF.

The chain recombines TRBV29-1 with TRBJ1-3; no definite D call. V was pared by 7 bases and J by 4 bases, with 5 bases between. Per germline, CDR1 SQVTM and CDR2 ANQGSEA. The CDR3 runs to 10 residues. As DNA, the CDR3 is TGCAGCGCCTGGGGAAACACCATATATTTT. Translating gives CSAWGNTIYF.

This sequence joins TRBV2 and TRBJ2-7; D remains unclear. Germline CDR1 and CDR2: SNHLY and FYNNEI. The CDR3 is 13 amino acids. Trimming removed 8 bases at V and 4 bases at J, with 15 bases between. The chain's CDR3 is CASSPGSRYEQYF. The CDR3 DNA sequence: TGTGCCAGCTCGCCAGGCTCCAGGTACGAGCAGTACTTC.

This rearrangement joins TRBV28 to TRBJ1-4; TRBD1 aligns across 7 bases. CDR1 MDHEN and CDR2 SYDVKM come from the germline V gene. This CDR3 spans 16 amino acids. Losses at the gene ends were 4 bases for V and 8 bases for J; bases not matched to a gene: 13. CDR3 sequence reads: CASSSPIRDRGEKLFF. Written as DNA, the CDR3 is TGTGCCAGCAGTTCGCCTATCCGGGACAGAGGGGAAAAACTGTTTTTT.

A few counts support this clonotype. J is TRBJ1-3 and V is TRBV5-1; 7 nucleotides align to TRBD1. Germline CDR1 SGHRS, CDR2 YFSETQ. The CDR3 is made up of 15 amino acids. The J segment lost 0 bases and the V segment lost 1 base, leaving 1 base of the junction unmatched. The DNA for the CDR3 is TGCGCCAGCAGCTTGCGGACAGGCTCTGGAAACACCATATATTTT. Translation gives CASSLRTGSGNTIYF. Full variable domain (missing parts from reference TRBV5-1 and TRBJ1-3): KAGVTQTPRYLIKTRGQQVTLSCSPISGHRSVSWYQQTPGQGLQFLFEYFSETQRNKGNFPGRFSGRQFSNSRSEMNVSTLELGDSALYLCASSLRTGSGNTIYFGEGSWLTVV.

V gene TRBV7-2 combines with J gene TRBJ2-6; D is uncertain. The germline gives CDR1 SGHTA, CDR2 FQGNSA. This CDR3 comprises 16 residues. V was clipped by 1 base and J by 2 bases, with 9 bases between them. CDR3: CASSLVWGAGANVLTF. CDR3 DNA: TGTGCCAGCAGCTTAGTTTGGGGTGCTGGGGCCAACGTCCTGACTTTC.

V gene TRBV24-1 combines with J gene TRBJ2-1; 10 nucleotides match TRBD2. This CDR3 has 12 residues. Germline V gene lookup returns CDR1 KGHDR and CDR2 SFDVKD. V trimming: 3 bases; J trimming: 13 bases; junction bases outside the gene matches: 2. Here the CDR3 reads CATSDGLADQFF. As DNA, the CDR3 is TGTGCCACCAGTGATGGACTAGCGGACCAGTTCTTC.

The chain recombines TRBV29-1 with TRBJ2-5; TRBD2 matches at 9 bases. CDR1 is SQVTM, CDR2 ANQGSEA, per germline. J was trimmed by 2 bases and V by 7 bases; bases with no gene match: 8. The CDR3 is 14 amino acids. In DNA, the CDR3 is TGCAGCGGGCGGTCGAGCGGGAGGCAAGAGACCCAGTACTTC. Translating gives CSGRSSGRQETQYF.

The J gene is TRBJ2-3, the V gene TRBV14; D not certain. Germline-derived CDR1 and CDR2 are SGHDN and FVKESK. V lost 4 bases to trimming and J lost 3 bases, with 11 bases between them. This CDR3 spans 14 amino acids. As DNA, the CDR3 is TGTGCCAGCAGCCTCGTGGAGCATACAGATACGCAGTATTTT. This sequence encodes CASSLVEHTDTQYF. Drawing the rest from reference TRBV14 and TRBJ2-3, the complete variable domain is EAGVTQFPSHSVIEKGQTVTLRCDPISGHDNLYWYRRVMGKEIKFLLHFVKESKQDESGMPNNRFLAERTGGTYSTLKVQPAELEDSGVYFCASSLVEHTDTQYFGPGTRLTVL.

The CDR3 reads CASSYAPGQETQYF. The CDR3 DNA follows: TGTGCCAGCAGTTACGCCCCAGGGCAAGAGACCCAGTACTTC. The genes are TRBV6-6 and TRBJ2-5; D perhaps matches TRBD1 (5 bases). V was cut by 2 bases and J by 2 bases, with 9 bases left in between. The CDR3 spans 14 residues. CDR1 is MNHNY, CDR2 SVGAGI, per germline (reference sequence).

The chain carries TRBV3-1 and TRBJ2-2, with no clear D. This CDR3 is built from 14 residues. The V end was cut by 7 bases, the J end by 1 base, with 10 bases between. Per the germline V gene, CDR1 is LGHDT and CDR2 is YNNKEL (reference sequence). CDR3 sequence (DNA): TGTGCCAGCACCCGAGACCAGAACACCGGGGAGCTGTTTTTT. It specifies CASTRDQNTGELFF. Supplemented by reference TRBV3-1 and TRBJ2-2, the full variable domain reads DTAVSQTPKYLVTQMGNDKSIKCEQNLGHDTMYWYKQDSKKFLKIMFSYNNKELIINETVPNRFSPKSPDKAHLNLHINSLELGDSAVYFCASTRDQNTGELFFGEGSRLTVL.

J is TRBJ1-1 and V is TRBV20-1, with TRBD1 identical over 9 bases. The germline V gene encodes CDR1 DFQATT and CDR2 SNEGSKA (reference sequence). There are 14 residues in the CDR3. V gave up 6 bases and J gave up 1 base; unmatched junction bases: 6. For the CDR3, the DNA is TGCAGTGCAACCGGGACAGGGTCGAACACTGAAGCTTTCTTT. It specifies CSATGTGSNTEAFF.

CDR3: CASSPGGGRSGDEQFF. The CDR3 DNA reads TGCGCCAGCAGCCCGGGTGGCGGGAGATCGGGAGACGAGCAGTTCTTC. The rearrangement joins TRBV4-1 to TRBJ2-1; 7 bases match TRBD2. This CDR3 has 16 amino acids. V shed 4 bases and J 10 bases; nucleotides not matched to a gene: 16. In germline, CDR1 is MGHRA, CDR2 YSYEKL.

The J gene is TRBJ2-2, the V gene TRBV3-1; 14 nucleotides match TRBD2. Germline CDR1 reads LGHDT; CDR2 reads YNNKEL (reference sequence). This CDR3 is 17 amino acids long. Trimming at V came to 4 bases and at J to 10 bases, leaving 11 bases not matched to a gene. The CDR3 sequence: CASSRVPGLAGVVELFF. DNA of the CDR3: TGTGCCAGCAGCCGGGTCCCGGGACTAGCGGGAGTGGTGGAGCTGTTTTTT.

The genes are TRBV20-1 and TRBJ2-7; 10 bases are a match to TRBD2. CDR3 length: 14 residues. V shed 6 bases and J 2 bases; nucleotides not matched to a gene: 7. The germline gives CDR1 DFQATT, CDR2 SNEGSKA (reference sequence). In DNA form, the CDR3 reads TGCAGTGCCGAGGGGCTAGCGGGAGCCTACGAGCAGTACTTC. It yields the protein CSAEGLAGAYEQYF.

This chain links TRBV6-6 with TRBJ2-3, with 10 bases identical to TRBD1. V shed 7 bases, J shed 6 bases, and the junction held 10 bases outside the gene matches. The germline V gene encodes CDR1 MNHNY and CDR2 SVGAGI (reference sequence). The CDR3 totals 15 residues. The chain's CDR3 is CASTVTGGYVDTQYF. CDR3 coding DNA: TGTGCCAGCACGGTGACAGGGGGCTACGTTGATACGCAGTATTTT.

This clonotype was counted once. V is TRBV19 and J is TRBJ1-2; 9 bases line up with TRBD1. Germline-derived CDR1 and CDR2 are LNHDA and SQIVND (reference sequence). J was trimmed by 2 bases and V by 3 bases; bases with no gene match: 7. This CDR3 comprises 16 residues. In DNA, the CDR3 is TGTGCCAGTAGTATCCCAGGACAGGGGATGAACTATGGCTACACCTTC. Its protein is CASSIPGQGMNYGYTF.

The rearrangement links TRBV7-9 to TRBJ2-1; TRBD2 is a possible D gene (5 bases). V dropped 6 bases and J dropped 8 bases, with 11 bases sitting between them. This CDR3 region has 12 residues. Germline lookup yields CDR1 SEHNR and CDR2 FQNEAQ (reference sequence). CDR3 in amino acids: CASRRTGDEQFF. The CDR3 DNA reads as TGTGCCAGCAGGAGGACCGGGGATGAGCAGTTCTTC.

J is TRBJ2-7 and V is TRBV20-1; tentatively, D is TRBD2 (6 bases). CDR1 and CDR2 from the germline V gene are DFQATT and SNEGSKA (reference sequence). Trimming cost V 4 bases and J 2 bases, with 12 bases left between them. The CDR3 has 13 amino acids. The CDR3 DNA reads TGCAGTGCTAAGAGGGACTCCACCTACGAGCAGTACTTC. Encoded protein: CSAKRDSTYEQYF.